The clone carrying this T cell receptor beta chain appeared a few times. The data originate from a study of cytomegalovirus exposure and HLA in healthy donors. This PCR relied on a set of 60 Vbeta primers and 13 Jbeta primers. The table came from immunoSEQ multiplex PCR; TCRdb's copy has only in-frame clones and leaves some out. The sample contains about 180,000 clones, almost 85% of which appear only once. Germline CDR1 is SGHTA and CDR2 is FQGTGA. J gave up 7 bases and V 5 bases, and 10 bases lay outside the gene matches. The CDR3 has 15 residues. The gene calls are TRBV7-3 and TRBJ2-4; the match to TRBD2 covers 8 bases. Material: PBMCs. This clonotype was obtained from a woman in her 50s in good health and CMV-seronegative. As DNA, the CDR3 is TGTGCCAGCAGCCGGGAGGGGTCAGGGCTCAACATTCAGTACTTC. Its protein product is CASSREGSGLNIQYF.